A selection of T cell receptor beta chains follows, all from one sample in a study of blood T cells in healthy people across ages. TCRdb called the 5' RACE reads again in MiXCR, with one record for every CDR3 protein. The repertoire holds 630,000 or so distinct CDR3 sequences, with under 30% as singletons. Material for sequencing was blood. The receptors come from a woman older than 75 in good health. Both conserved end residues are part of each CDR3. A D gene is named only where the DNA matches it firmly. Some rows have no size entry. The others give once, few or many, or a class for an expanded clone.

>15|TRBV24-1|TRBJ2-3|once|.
CATSDSRAETDTQYF
TGTGCCACCAGTGATTCCCGGGCGGAGACAGATACGCAGTATTTT
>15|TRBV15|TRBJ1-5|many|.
CATSRDRGDGQPQHF
TGTGCCACCAGCAGAGATCGGGGGGACGGTCAGCCCCAGCATTTT
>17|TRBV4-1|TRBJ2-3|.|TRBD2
CASSPVPRGVATDTQYF
TGCGCCAGCAGCCCCGTCCCGCGGGGGGTCGCCACAGATACGCAGTATTTT
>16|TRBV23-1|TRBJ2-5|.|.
CAGSHRAGIRGETQYF
TGCGCCGGCAGTCACCGGGCCGGGATCAGAGGAGAGACCCAGTACTTC
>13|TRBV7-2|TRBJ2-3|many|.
CASSSLLADTQYF
TGTGCCAGCAGCTCTCTATTGGCAGATACGCAGTATTTT
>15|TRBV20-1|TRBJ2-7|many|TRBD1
CSARGQGASSYEQYF
TGCAGTGCCCGTGGACAGGGGGCGAGTTCCTACGAGCAGTACTTC
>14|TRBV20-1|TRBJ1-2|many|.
CSARRAGNVHGYTF
TGCAGTGCTAGAAGGGCGGGAAACGTTCATGGCTACACCTTC
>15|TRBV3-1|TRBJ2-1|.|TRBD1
CASSLGTGRSDEQFF
TGTGCCAGCAGCCTGGGGACAGGGAGGTCCGATGAGCAGTTCTTC
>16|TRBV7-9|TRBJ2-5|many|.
CASSFRAGLGQETQYF
TGTGCCAGCAGCTTTCGGGCGGGGCTTGGCCAAGAGACCCAGTACTTC
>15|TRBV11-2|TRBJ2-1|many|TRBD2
CASTPRGGGANEQFF
TGTGCCAGCACCCCGAGGGGCGGGGGGGCGAACGAGCAGTTCTTC
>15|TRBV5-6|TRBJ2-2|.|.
CASSFRGPVAGELFF
TGTGCCAGCAGCTTTCGTGGTCCAGTCGCCGGGGAGCTGTTTTTT
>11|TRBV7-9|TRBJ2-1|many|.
CASSGGDEQFF
TGTGCCAGCAGCGGTGGTGATGAGCAGTTCTTC
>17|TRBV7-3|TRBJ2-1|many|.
CASSPMGGGGQYNEQFF
TGTGCCAGCAGCCCGATGGGTGGGGGGGGCCAATACAATGAGCAGTTCTTC
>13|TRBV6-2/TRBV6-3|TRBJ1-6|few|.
CASNDRSNSPLHF
TGTGCCAGCAATGACAGATCCAATTCACCCCTCCACTTT
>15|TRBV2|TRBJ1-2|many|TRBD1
CASSEQGARSGGYTF
TGTGCCAGCAGTGAGCAGGGGGCGCGGTCGGGTGGCTACACCTTC
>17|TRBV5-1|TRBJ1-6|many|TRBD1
CASSRGQGSLDNSPLHF
TGCGCCAGCAGCAGGGGACAGGGTTCCCTTGATAATTCACCCCTCCACTTT
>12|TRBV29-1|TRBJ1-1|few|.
CSVGLVNTEAFF
TGCAGCGTTGGACTGGTGAACACTGAAGCTTTCTTT
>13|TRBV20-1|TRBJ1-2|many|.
CSARALRTGGYTF
TGCAGTGCTAGAGCTCTACGGACGGGGGGCTACACCTTC
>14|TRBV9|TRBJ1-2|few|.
CASSPSRGEGGYTF
TGTGCCAGCAGCCCTAGTCGGGGAGAAGGGGGCTACACCTTC
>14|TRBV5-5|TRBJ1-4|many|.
CASSLDHGDEKLFF
TGTGCCAGCAGCCTAGACCATGGGGATGAAAAACTGTTTTTT
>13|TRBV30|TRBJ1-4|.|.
CASSQGSNEKLFF
TGTGCCTCATCTCAGGGGTCTAATGAAAAACTGTTTTTT
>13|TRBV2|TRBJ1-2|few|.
CASITGSGGGYTF
TGTGCCAGCATAACAGGGTCCGGGGGAGGCTACACCTTC
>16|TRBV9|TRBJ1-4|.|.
CASSVGGGSANEKLFF
TGTGCCAGCAGCGTAGGCGGGGGGTCGGCTAATGAAAAACTGTTTTTT
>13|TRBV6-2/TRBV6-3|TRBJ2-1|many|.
CASSSGTYNEQFF
TGTGCCAGCAGCTCCGGGACGTACAATGAGCAGTTCTTC
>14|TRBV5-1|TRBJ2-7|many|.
CASSPDRYPYEQYF
TGCGCCAGCAGCCCCGACAGGTATCCCTACGAGCAGTACTTC
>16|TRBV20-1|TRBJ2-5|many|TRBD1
CSARYGTGGYQETQYF
TGCAGTGCTAGATATGGGACAGGGGGCTATCAAGAGACCCAGTACTTC
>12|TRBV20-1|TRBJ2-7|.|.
CSASMEGYEQYF
TGCAGTGCGTCCATGGAGGGCTACGAGCAGTACTTC
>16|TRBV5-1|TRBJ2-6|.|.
CASSTGHNSGANVLTF
TGCGCCAGCAGCACTGGACACAACTCTGGGGCCAACGTCCTGACTTTC
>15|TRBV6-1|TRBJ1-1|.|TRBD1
CASSRQGWGDTEAFF
TGTGCCAGCAGTAGACAGGGGTGGGGGGACACTGAAGCTTTCTTT
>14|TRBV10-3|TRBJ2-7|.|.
CAISESAGPYEQYF
TGTGCCATCAGTGAGTCGGCAGGGCCCTACGAGCAGTACTTC
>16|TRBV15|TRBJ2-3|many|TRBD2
CATSRDQGGGTDTQYF
TGTGCCACCAGCAGAGACCAGGGCGGGGGGACAGATACGCAGTATTTT
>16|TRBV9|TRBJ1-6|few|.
CASSPEPELRHSPLHF
TGTGCCAGCAGCCCAGAGCCCGAGCTCCGGCACTCACCCCTCCACTTT
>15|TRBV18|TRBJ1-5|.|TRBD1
CASSPTGQGNQPQHF
TGTGCCAGCTCACCAACGGGACAGGGGAATCAGCCCCAGCATTTT
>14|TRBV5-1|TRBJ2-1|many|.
CASSLGTRPNEQFF
TGCGCCAGCAGCTTGGGTACTAGACCCAATGAGCAGTTCTTC
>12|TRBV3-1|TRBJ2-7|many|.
CASSQVNYEQYF
TGTGCCAGCAGCCAAGTAAACTACGAGCAGTACTTC
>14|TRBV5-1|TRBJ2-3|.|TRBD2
CASSSGRDGDTQYF
TGCGCCAGCAGCTCCGGGAGGGATGGGGATACGCAGTATTTT
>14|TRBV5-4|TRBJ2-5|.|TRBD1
CTSSLLQGQETQYF
TGCACCAGCAGCTTGTTACAGGGGCAAGAGACCCAGTACTTC
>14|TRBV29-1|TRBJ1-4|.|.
CSVAVGAANEKLFF
TGCAGCGTTGCCGTTGGGGCGGCTAATGAAAAACTGTTTTTT
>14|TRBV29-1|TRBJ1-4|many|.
CSVYTDAAYEKLFF
TGCAGCGTTTACACCGATGCAGCCTATGAAAAACTGTTTTTT
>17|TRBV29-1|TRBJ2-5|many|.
CSVEGGLGLPLQETQYF
TGCAGCGTTGAAGGGGGGCTCGGTCTACCCCTCCAAGAGACCCAGTACTTC
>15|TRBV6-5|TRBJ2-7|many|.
CASSYRLRGVYEQYF
TGTGCCAGCAGTTATCGACTAAGGGGAGTCTACGAGCAGTACTTC
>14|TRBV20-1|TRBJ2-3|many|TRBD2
CSARVPSGGNTQYF
TGCAGTGCTAGAGTTCCTAGCGGGGGAAATACGCAGTATTTT
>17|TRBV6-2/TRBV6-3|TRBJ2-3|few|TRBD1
CASSRPGTGGNGGSQYF
TGTGCCAGCTCACGTCCCGGGACAGGGGGCAATGGAGGCTCGCAGTATTTT
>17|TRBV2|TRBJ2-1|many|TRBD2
CASSEVLKGGSYNEQFF
TGTGCCAGCAGTGAAGTGTTAAAGGGAGGGTCCTACAATGAGCAGTTCTTC
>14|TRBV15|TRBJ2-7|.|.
CATSFDRVTYEQYF
TGTGCCACCAGTTTCGACAGAGTTACCTACGAGCAGTACTTC